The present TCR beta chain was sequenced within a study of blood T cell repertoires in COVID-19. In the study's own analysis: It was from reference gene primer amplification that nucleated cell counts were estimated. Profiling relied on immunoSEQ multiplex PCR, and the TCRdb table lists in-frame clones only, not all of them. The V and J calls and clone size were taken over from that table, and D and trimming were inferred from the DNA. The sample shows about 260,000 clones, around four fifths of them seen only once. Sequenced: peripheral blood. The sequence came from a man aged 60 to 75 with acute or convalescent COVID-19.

CDR3 DNA sequence: TGTGCCAGCAGCCTCCTAGCGGGGGGGCCAAGAGAGACCCAGTACTTC. It encodes CASSLLAGGPRETQYF. V and J are TRBV14 and TRBJ2-5; 12 positions agree with TRBD2. Germline CDR1 reads SGHDN; CDR2 reads FVKESK. The CDR3 consists of 16 residues. The V gene end was trimmed by 4 bases and the J gene end by 4 bases; junction bases not matched to a gene: 7. Full variable domain (missing parts from reference TRBV14 and TRBJ2-5): EAGVTQFPSHSVIEKGQTVTLRCDPISGHDNLYWYRRVMGKEIKFLLHFVKESKQDESGMPNNRFLAERTGGTYSTLKVQPAELEDSGVYFCASSLLAGGPRETQYFGPGTRLLVL.